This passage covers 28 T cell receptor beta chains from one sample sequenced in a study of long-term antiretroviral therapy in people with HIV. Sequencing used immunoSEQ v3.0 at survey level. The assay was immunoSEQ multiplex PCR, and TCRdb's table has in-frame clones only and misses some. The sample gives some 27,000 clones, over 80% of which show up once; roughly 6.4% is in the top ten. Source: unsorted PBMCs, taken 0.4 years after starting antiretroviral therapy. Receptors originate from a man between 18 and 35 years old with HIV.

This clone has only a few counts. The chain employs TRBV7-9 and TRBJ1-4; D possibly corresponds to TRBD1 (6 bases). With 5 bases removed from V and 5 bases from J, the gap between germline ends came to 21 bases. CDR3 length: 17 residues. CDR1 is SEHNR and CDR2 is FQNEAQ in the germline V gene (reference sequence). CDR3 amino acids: CASSTYGRGAANEKLFF. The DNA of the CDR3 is TGTGCCAGCAGCACCTATGGTCGGGGGGCCGCAAATGAAAAACTGTTTTTT. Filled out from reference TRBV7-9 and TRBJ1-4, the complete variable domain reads DTGVSQNPRHKITKRGQNVTFRCDPISEHNRLYWYRQTLGQGPEFLTYFQNEAQLEKSRLLSDRFSAERPKGSFSTLEIQRTEQGDSAMYLCASSTYGRGAANEKLFFGSGTQLSVL.

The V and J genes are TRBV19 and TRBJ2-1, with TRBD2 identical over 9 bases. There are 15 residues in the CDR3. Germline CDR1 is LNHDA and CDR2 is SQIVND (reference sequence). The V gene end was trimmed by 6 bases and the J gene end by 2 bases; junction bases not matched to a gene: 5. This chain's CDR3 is CASRAGGAAYNEQFF. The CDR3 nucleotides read TGTGCCAGTAGGGCGGGGGGGGCCGCCTACAATGAGCAGTTCTTC.

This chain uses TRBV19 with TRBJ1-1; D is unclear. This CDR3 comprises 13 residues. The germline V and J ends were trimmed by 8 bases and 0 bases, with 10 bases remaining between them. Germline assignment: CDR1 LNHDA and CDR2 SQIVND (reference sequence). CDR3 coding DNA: TGTGCCAGTGGCGGGTCATTGAACACTGAAGCTTTCTTT. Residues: CASGGSLNTEAFF.

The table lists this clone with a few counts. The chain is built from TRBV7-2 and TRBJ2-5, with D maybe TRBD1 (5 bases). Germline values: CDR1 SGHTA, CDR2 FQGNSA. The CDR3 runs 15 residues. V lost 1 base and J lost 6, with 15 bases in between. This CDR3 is CASSLGTMGSKTQYF. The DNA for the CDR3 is TGTGCCAGCAGCTTAGGGACAATGGGATCGAAGACCCAGTACTTC.

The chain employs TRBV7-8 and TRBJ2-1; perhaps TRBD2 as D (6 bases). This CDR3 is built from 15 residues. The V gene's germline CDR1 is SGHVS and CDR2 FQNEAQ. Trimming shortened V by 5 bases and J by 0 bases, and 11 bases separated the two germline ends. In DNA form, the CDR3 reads TGTGCCAGCAGCGCGGGAACAGGCTCCTACAATGAGCAGTTCTTC. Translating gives CASSAGTGSYNEQFF.

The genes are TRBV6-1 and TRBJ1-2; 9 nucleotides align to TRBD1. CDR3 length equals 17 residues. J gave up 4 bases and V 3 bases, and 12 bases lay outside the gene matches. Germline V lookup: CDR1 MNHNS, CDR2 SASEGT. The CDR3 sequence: CASSDWDRALLGYGYTF. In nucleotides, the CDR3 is TGTGCCAGCAGTGATTGGGACAGGGCCCTTCTCGGCTATGGCTACACCTTC.

Here the CDR3 DNA reads TGTGCCAGCTCACCTCCCAGTTTGTCCCGAAATACCTACGAGCAGTACTTC. Amino acids: CASSPPSLSRNTYEQYF. The rearrangement uses TRBV18 and TRBJ2-7; D call uncertain. Trimming took 3 bases from V and 2 from J, leaving 20 bases between them. There are 17 residues in the CDR3. Germline lookup yields CDR1 KGHSH and CDR2 LQKENI.

The chain's CDR3 is CASSPPGQHNQPQHF. Written as DNA, the CDR3 is TGTGCCAGCTCACCACCTGGTCAACACAATCAGCCCCAGCATTTT. V is TRBV18 and J is TRBJ1-5; D gene uncertain. The CDR3 loop spans 15 amino acids. Trimming took 0 bases from V and 3 from J, leaving 9 bases between them. From germline, CDR1 is KGHSH and CDR2 LQKENI.

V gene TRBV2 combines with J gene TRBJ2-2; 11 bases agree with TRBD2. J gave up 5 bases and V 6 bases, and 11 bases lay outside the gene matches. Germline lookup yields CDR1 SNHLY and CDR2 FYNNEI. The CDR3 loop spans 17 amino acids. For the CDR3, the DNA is TGTGCCAGCAGCTCGGGACTAGCGGAACCACGGACCGGGGAGCTGTTTTTT. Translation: CASSSGLAEPRTGELFF. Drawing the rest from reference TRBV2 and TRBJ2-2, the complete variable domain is EPEVTQTPSHQVTQMGQEVILRCVPISNHLYFYWYRQILGQKVEFLVSFYNNEISEKSEIFDDQFSVERPDGSNFTLKIRSTKLEDSAMYFCASSSGLAEPRTGELFFGEGSRLTVL.

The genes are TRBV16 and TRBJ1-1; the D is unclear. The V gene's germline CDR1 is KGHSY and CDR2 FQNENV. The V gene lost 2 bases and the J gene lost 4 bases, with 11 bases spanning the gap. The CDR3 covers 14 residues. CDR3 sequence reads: CASSQGPGRTEAFF. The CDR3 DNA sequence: TGTGCCAGCAGCCAAGGGCCGGGTCGCACTGAAGCTTTCTTT.

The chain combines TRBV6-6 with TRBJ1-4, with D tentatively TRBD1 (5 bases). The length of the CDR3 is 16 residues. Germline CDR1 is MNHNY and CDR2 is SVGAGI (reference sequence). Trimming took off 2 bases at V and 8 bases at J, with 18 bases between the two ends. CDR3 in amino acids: CASSYSATTGGEKLFF. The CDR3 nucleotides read TGTGCCAGCAGTTACAGCGCAACCACCGGGGGAGAAAAACTGTTTTTT.

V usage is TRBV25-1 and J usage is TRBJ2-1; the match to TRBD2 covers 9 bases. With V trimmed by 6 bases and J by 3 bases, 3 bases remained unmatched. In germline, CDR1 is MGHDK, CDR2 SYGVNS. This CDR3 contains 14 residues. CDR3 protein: CASSVAGDYNEQFF. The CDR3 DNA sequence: TGTGCCAGCAGCGTAGCGGGGGACTACAATGAGCAGTTCTTC.

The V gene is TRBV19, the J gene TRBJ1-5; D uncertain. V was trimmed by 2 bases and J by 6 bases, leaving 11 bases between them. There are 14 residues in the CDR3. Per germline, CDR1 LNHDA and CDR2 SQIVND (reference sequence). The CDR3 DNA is TGTGCCAGTAGTATACCTACGGGCGGTCAGCCCCAGCATTTT. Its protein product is CASSIPTGGQPQHF.

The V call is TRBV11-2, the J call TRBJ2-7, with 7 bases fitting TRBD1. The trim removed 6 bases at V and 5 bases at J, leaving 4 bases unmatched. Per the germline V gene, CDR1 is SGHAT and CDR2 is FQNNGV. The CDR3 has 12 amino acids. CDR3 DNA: TGTGCCAGCAGAAAGACAGGGAACGAGCAGTACTTC. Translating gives CASRKTGNEQYF. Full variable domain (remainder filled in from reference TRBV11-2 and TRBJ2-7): EAGVAQSPRYKIIEKRQSVAFWCNPISGHATLYWYQQILGQGPKLLIQFQNNGVVDDSQLPKDRFSAERLKGVDSTLKIQPAKLEDSAVYLCASRKTGNEQYFGPGTRLTVT.

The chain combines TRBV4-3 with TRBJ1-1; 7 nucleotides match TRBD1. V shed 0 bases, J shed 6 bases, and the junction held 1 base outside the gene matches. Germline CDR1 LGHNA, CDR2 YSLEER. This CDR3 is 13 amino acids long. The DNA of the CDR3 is TGCGCCAGCAGCCAAGACAGGGGGTCTGAAGCTTTCTTT. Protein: CASSQDRGSEAFF.

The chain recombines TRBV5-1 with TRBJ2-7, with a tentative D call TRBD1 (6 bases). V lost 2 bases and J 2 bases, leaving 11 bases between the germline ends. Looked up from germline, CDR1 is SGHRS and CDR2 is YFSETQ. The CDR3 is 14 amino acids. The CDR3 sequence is CASSFRDNPYEQYF. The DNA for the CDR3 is TGCGCCAGCAGCTTCCGGGACAACCCCTACGAGCAGTACTTC.

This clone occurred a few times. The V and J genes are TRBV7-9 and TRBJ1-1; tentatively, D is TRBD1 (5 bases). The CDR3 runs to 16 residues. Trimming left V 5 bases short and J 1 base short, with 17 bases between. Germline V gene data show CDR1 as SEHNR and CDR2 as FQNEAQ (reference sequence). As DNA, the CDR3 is TGTGCCAGCAGCCCCGACGGGGGACCCGGGAACACTGAAGCTTTCTTT. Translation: CASSPDGGPGNTEAFF.

Here the CDR3 reads CASSESPGQGYTEAFF. CDR3 nucleotide sequence: TGCGCCAGCAGTGAATCGCCGGGACAGGGATACACTGAAGCTTTCTTT. V gene TRBV10-2 combines with J gene TRBJ1-1; 9 bases agree with TRBD1. The trim removed 3 bases at V and 3 bases at J, leaving 8 bases unmatched. This CDR3 is 16 amino acids long. Looked up from germline, CDR1 is WSHSY and CDR2 is SAAADI.

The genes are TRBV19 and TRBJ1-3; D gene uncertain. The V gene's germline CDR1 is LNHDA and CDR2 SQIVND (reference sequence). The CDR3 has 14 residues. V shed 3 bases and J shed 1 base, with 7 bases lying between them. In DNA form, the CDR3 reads TGTGCCAGTAGTATGGGAGGGTCTGGAAACACCATATATTTT. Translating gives CASSMGGSGNTIYF.

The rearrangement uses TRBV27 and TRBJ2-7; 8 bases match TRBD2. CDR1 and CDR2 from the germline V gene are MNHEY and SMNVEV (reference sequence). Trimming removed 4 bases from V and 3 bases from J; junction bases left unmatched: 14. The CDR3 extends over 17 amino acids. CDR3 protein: CASSWAVGGRTDYEQYF. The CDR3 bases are TGTGCCAGCAGTTGGGCAGTAGGCGGGAGGACCGACTACGAGCAGTACTTC.

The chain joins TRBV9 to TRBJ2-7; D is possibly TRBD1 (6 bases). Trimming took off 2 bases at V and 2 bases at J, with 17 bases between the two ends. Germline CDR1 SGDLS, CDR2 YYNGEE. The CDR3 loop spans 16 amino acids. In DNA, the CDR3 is TGTGCCAGCAGCGTCCGACCGGAGGACAGCACCTACGAGCAGTACTTC. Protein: CASSVRPEDSTYEQYF.

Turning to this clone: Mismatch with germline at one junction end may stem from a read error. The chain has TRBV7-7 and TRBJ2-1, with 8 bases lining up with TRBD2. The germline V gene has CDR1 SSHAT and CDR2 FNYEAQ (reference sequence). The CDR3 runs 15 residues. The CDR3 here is CASSRGLDSYNEQFF. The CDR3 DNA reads TGTGCTAGCAGCCGGGGACTAGACTCCTACAATGAGCAGTTCTTC. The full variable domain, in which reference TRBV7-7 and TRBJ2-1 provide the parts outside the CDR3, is GAGVSQSPRYKVTKRGQDVTLRCDPISSHATLYWYQQALGQGPEFLTYFNYEAQPDKSGLPSDRFSAERPEGSISTLTIQRTEQRDSAMYRCASSRGLDSYNEQFFGPGTRLTVL.

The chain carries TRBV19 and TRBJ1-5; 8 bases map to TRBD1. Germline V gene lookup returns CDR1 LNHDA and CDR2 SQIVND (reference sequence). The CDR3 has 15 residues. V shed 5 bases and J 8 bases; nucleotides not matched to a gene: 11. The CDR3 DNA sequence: TGTGCCAGTAGTCCCAACTGGGACAGGTGGAAGCCCCAGCATTTT. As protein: CASSPNWDRWKPQHF.

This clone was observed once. Here the CDR3 DNA reads TGTGCCAGCAGCCCTCTAGCGGGGGATTACAATGAGCAGTTCTTC. Protein product: CASSPLAGDYNEQFF. The chain has TRBV5-6 and TRBJ2-1; 10 bases agree with TRBD2. Germline assignment: CDR1 SGHDT and CDR2 YYEEEE. V gave up 4 bases and J gave up 4 bases; unmatched junction bases: 5. The CDR3 has 15 amino acids.

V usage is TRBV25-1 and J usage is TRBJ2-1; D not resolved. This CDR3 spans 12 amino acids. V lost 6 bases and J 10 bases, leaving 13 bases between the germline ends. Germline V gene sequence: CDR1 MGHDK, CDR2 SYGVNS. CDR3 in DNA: TGTGCCAGCAGCCTAATAGCAGGAGAGCAGTTCTTC. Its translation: CASSLIAGEQFF.

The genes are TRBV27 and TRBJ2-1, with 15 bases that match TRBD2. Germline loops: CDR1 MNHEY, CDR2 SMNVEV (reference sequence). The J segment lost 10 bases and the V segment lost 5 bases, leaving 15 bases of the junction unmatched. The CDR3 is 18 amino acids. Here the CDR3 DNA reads TGTGCCAGCAGTCTCCCTGGACTAGCGGGAGGGCCTGGCGAGGAGCAGTTCTTC. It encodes CASSLPGLAGGPGEEQFF.

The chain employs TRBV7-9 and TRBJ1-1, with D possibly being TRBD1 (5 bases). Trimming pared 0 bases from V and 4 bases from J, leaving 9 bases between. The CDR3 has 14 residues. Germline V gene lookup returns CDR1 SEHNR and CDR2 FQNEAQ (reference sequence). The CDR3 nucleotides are TGTGCCAGCAGCTTAGCGTTGGGGGGCACTGAAGCTTTCTTT. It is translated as CASSLALGGTEAFF.

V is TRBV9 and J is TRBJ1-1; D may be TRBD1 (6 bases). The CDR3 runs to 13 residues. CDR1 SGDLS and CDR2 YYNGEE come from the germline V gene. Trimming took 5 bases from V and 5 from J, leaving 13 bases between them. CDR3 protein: CASSQEGGTEAFF. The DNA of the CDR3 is TGTGCCAGCAGTCAAGAGGGGGGAACTGAAGCTTTCTTT.